This T cell receptor beta chain is drawn from a study of OX40 agonist ivuxolimab in advanced cancers. Broadly, across the study: Ivuxolimab was a fully human IgG2 agonistic monoclonal antibody targeting the costimulatory receptor OX40 (CD134). Of the approximately 50 dose-escalation patients, hepatocellular carcinoma was present in about 20, melanoma in about 15, renal cell carcinoma in 9 and head and neck cancer in 9. The point of sequencing TCRbeta in the periphery was to test whether ivuxolimab changed TCR sequence diversity and drove clonal T-cell expansion. Intravenous ivuxolimab was administered to patients every 2 weeks at six dose levels: 0.01, 0.1, 0.3, 1.5, 3 and 10 mg/kg. Partial responses occurred in three dose-escalation patients: two with cutaneous melanoma and one with hepatocellular carcinoma. The paper reports the monotherapy dose-escalation portion (N of about 54 patients) of the phase I ivuxolimab trial. In the dose-escalation cohort, about four fifths of patients were male, and the mean age was 60 years with a range of about 23 to 79. Patients were allowed to have had prior anti-PD-1, anti-PD-L1 or anti-CTLA-4 therapy, and roughly two fifths of the dose-escalation patients had been treated with checkpoint inhibitors.

Comment on this clone: It has no known antigen specificity. There are no base qualities to consult, and no much larger clone falls within one base.

For CDR1 and CDR2, the germline V gene (reference sequence) lists MNHEY and SMNVEV. The CDR3 goes from the cysteine to the phenylalanine over 15 residues. Only the CDR3 portion is preserved as DNA: 45 bases, with reading frame beginning at the first base. Between the V and J ends, shortened by 6 bases and 0 bases respectively, the junction contains 14 bases. Broad study findings and their caveats: In partial responders in the 0.1-3.0 mg/kg groups, normalized peripheral clonal expansion was found to be among the lowest, especially among CD8+ T cells. The antigen specificity of the clonally expanded peripheral T cells was not determined. Low levels of normalized T-cell clonal expansion were also seen in some patients who did not respond. At doses from 0.1 to 3.0 mg/kg, clonal expansion was seen in both CD4+ and CD8+ blood T cells between baseline and week 6. After ivuxolimab, more expanded clones were found on average in CD8+ T cells than in CD4+ T cells.

Patients with autoimmune disease history or receiving systemic immunosuppression were excluded from the trial. Peripheral blood for TCR sequencing was drawn from every dose cohort at baseline, at cycle 4 day 1 and at cycle 7 day 1. Samples were obtained from an open-label, multicenter, first-in-human phase I dose-escalation trial of ivuxolimab. Adults with locally advanced or metastatic head and neck squamous cell, hepatocellular, melanoma or renal cell carcinoma were enrolled in the trial. Before TCR sequencing, CD4+ T cells and CD8+ T cells from peripheral blood were sorted into separate populations. To sequence the TCRbeta CDR3 region, genomic DNA was isolated from the sorted cells. TCRbeta CDR3 regions were sequenced using the immunoSEQ Assay. Drawn from immuneACCESS, this table holds only the in-frame rearrangements with V and J called that TCRdb kept. Clones are partly lost; checked studies trace under half to an unresolved V gene and leave the rest unexplained. The sample records tens of thousands of clones, 90% of which are singletons. About 0.3% of the sample is held by the ten biggest clonotypes.

The sample here was CD4+ or CD8+ T cells sorted from blood, taken in a trial of the OX40 agonist ivuxolimab. The receptor was derived from an adult with an advanced solid tumor such as melanoma, head and neck, liver or kidney cancer. Recombination linked TRBV27 to TRBJ1-1; there is no confident call for the D gene. The CDR3 sequence is CASSYGSTMNTEAFF. In nucleotide form, the sequence is TGTGCCAGCAGCTACGGGAGTACCATGAACACTGAAGCTTTCTTT.